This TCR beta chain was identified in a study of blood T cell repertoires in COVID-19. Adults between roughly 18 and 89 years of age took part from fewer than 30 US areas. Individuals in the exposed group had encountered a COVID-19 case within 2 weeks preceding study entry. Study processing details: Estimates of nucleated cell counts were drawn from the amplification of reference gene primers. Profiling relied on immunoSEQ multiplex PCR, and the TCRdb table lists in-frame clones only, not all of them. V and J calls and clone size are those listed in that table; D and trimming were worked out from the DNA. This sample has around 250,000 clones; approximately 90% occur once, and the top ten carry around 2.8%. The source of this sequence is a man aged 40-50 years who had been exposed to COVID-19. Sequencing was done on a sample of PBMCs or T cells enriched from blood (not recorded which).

The CDR3 reads CASSQALLGTGSNYGYTF. For the CDR3, the DNA is TGCGCCAGCAGCCAAGCCCTCCTGGGAACGGGGTCTAACTATGGCTACACCTTC. J is TRBJ1-2 and V is TRBV4-1; D is undetermined. Trimming took off 1 base at V and 0 bases at J, with 18 bases between the two ends. This CDR3 is built from 18 residues. CDR1 is MGHRA, CDR2 YSYEKL, per germline.